This entry lists 3 T cell receptor beta chains sequenced from one sample in a study of blood T cells in healthy people across ages. Using a J-beta primer mix together with a sample-barcoded 5' primer, a second PCR was run for roughly 6 to 12 cycles. MiXCR, run by TCRdb on the 5' RACE reads, gives a single entry per CDR3 protein. The sample yields about 800,000 distinct CDR3 sequences, roughly 60% seen once. Sequenced: blood. The receptors here all came from a man in his thirties or forties in good health.

The chain uses TRBV20-1 and TRBJ2-1, with 10 positions matching TRBD2. Germline V gene lookup returns CDR1 DFQATT and CDR2 SNEGSKA (reference sequence). V trimming: 7 bases; J trimming: 4 bases; junction bases outside the gene matches: 4. The length of the CDR3 is 13 residues. The CDR3 DNA sequence: TGCAGTGTAACTAGCGGGGTATACAATGAGCAGTTCTTC. Translated: CSVTSGVYNEQFF.

The gene calls are TRBV10-3 and TRBJ1-1, with a weak D call TRBD1 (5 bases). Germline V gives CDR1 ENHRY, CDR2 SYGVKD. The CDR3 totals 15 residues. The V and J ends lost 0 bases and 5 bases respectively, with 13 bases between them. CDR3 bases: TGTGCCATCAGTGAGTCGGGGGGGGACCCGACTGAAGCTTTCTTT. Protein product: CAISESGGDPTEAFF.

This clonotype came up a few times. The chain has TRBV2 and TRBJ1-1, with D perhaps TRBD1 (6 bases). V gave up 8 bases and J gave up 2 bases, with 15 bases separating them. Germline-derived CDR1 and CDR2 are SNHLY and FYNNEI. The CDR3 length is 14 residues. The chain's CDR3 is CASSRTALNTEAFF. In nucleotides, the CDR3 is TGTGCCAGCTCCCGGACAGCCCTAAACACTGAAGCTTTCTTT.